What follows are 30 T cell receptor beta chains derived from one specimen sequenced in a study of control samples from healthy donors and cancer patients (dated by TCRdb to 2018 to 2020). Preparation of the library involved the immunoSEQ multiplex PCR assay. TCRdb's version of the immuneACCESS table is confined to in-frame rearrangements and falls short of the full clone set. An unresolved V gene accounts for under half of the shortfall where checked; the remainder is of unknown origin. Counted in this sample were about 150,000 clones; 93% of them appeared once. The ten largest clonotypes hold roughly 6.2% of the sample. The sequencing input was blood. The receptor source for this set is a man aged 18 to 29 in good health.

This clone was counted a single time. This chain links TRBV11-3 with TRBJ2-7; the D gene could be TRBD1 or TRBD2 (5 bases each). The CDR3 covers 14 residues. CDR1 is SGHNT, CDR2 YENEEA, per germline. V shed 2 bases and J shed 6 bases, with 14 bases lying between them. The CDR3 DNA sequence: TGTGCCAGCAGCTTAAACTGGGGACCAACCGAGCAGTACTTC. Translating gives CASSLNWGPTEQYF. Complete variable domain (other parts from reference TRBV11-3 and TRBJ2-7): EAGVVQSPRYKIIEKKQPVAFWCNPISGHNTLYWYLQNLGQGPELLIRYENEEAVDDSQLPKDRFSAERLKGVDSTLKIQPAELGDSAVYLCASSLNWGPTEQYFGPGTRLTVT.

The chain is built from TRBV30 and TRBJ1-4, with no clear D. Trimming pared 0 bases from V and 3 bases from J, leaving 11 bases between. The V gene's germline CDR1 is GTSNPN and CDR2 SVGIG (reference sequence). This CDR3 is 15 amino acids long. The chain's CDR3 is CAWSVTPGPNEKLFF. CDR3 nucleotide sequence: TGTGCCTGGAGTGTAACGCCGGGCCCTAATGAAAAACTGTTTTTT.

V and J are TRBV28 and TRBJ1-5; D gene unclear. Germline loops: CDR1 MDHEN, CDR2 SYDVKM. This CDR3 is built from 13 residues. V was trimmed by 3 bases and J by 1 base, leaving 4 bases between them. CDR3 region: CASSLWSNQPQHF. CDR3 bases: TGTGCCAGCAGTTTGTGGAGCAATCAGCCCCAGCATTTT.

The chain couples TRBV5-1 to TRBJ1-2; 11 bases align to TRBD1. There are 16 residues in the CDR3. Germline assignment: CDR1 SGHRS and CDR2 YFSETQ. V lost 2 bases, J lost 5 bases, and 8 bases stayed unmatched. CDR3 amino acids: CASSFLSRDRGYGYTF. The CDR3, as DNA: TGCGCCAGCAGCTTCCTCTCGCGGGACAGGGGGTATGGCTACACCTTC.

The chain uses TRBV5-6 and TRBJ2-6; D gene ambiguous. The V gene lost 0 bases and the J gene lost 2 bases, with 3 bases spanning the gap. This CDR3 is 14 amino acids long. From germline, CDR1 is SGHDT and CDR2 YYEEEE. As DNA, the CDR3 is TGTGCCAGCAGCTTGGGTGCTGGGGCCAACGTCCTGACTTTC. It encodes CASSLGAGANVLTF.

The J gene is TRBJ2-7, the V gene TRBV28; 10 nucleotides agree with TRBD1. The V gene end was trimmed by 6 bases and the J gene end by 0 bases; junction bases not matched to a gene: 17. Germline values: CDR1 MDHEN, CDR2 SYDVKM. This CDR3 contains 19 residues. CDR3 protein: CASSPLGTGERINSYEQYF. Written as DNA, the CDR3 is TGTGCCAGCAGCCCCTTAGGGACAGGGGAACGGATAAACTCCTACGAGCAGTACTTC. The full variable domain, in which reference TRBV28 and TRBJ2-7 provide the parts outside the CDR3, is DVKVTQSSRYLVKRTGEKVFLECVQDMDHENMFWYRQDPGLGLRLIYFSYDVKMKEKGDIPEGYSVSREKKERFSLILESASTNQTSMYLCASSPLGTGERINSYEQYFGPGTRLTVT.

The V gene is TRBV5-8, the J gene TRBJ1-3; 9 positions agree with TRBD1. CDR1 SGHTS and CDR2 YDEGEE come from the germline V gene. The CDR3 totals 14 residues. Trimming took 9 bases from V and 2 from J; bases not matched to a gene: 6. CDR3 in DNA: TGTGCCACGGACAGGGGTTTCACTGGAAACACCATATATTTT. Translated, it gives CATDRGFTGNTIYF.

The chain joins TRBV7-2 to TRBJ2-1, with D perhaps TRBD2 (7 bases). V dropped 3 bases and J dropped 10 bases, with 10 bases sitting between them. The length of the CDR3 is 12 residues. Germline V gene lookup returns CDR1 SGHTA and CDR2 FQGNSA. Here the CDR3 DNA reads TGTGCCAGCAGCTTTGGGAGGGGGGAGCAGTTCTTC. Amino acids: CASSFGRGEQFF.

V and J are TRBV4-3 and TRBJ2-7; a weak D match, TRBD2 (5 bases). The V and J ends lost 4 bases and 0 bases respectively, with 10 bases between them. Germline V gene lookup returns CDR1 LGHNA and CDR2 YSLEER. The CDR3 has 14 residues. CDR3 DNA sequence: TGCGCCAGCAGCCTCGTGGGGAGCTCCTACGAGCAGTACTTC. As protein: CASSLVGSSYEQYF.

The V gene is TRBV24-1, the J gene TRBJ2-7; D may correspond to TRBD1 or TRBD2 (5 bases each). In germline, CDR1 is KGHDR, CDR2 SFDVKD. This CDR3 has 15 amino acids. V dropped 2 bases and J dropped 0 bases, with 10 bases sitting between them. The CDR3, as DNA: TGTGCCACCAGTGATTACAGGACTCACTCCTACGAGCAGTACTTC. This gives the protein CATSDYRTHSYEQYF.

The rearrangement uses TRBV5-6 and TRBJ2-5; D possibly corresponds to TRBD2 (6 bases). V dropped 6 bases and J dropped 5 bases, with 14 bases sitting between them. The CDR3 contains 13 residues. The germline V gene encodes CDR1 SGHDT and CDR2 YYEEEE. The CDR3 DNA reads TGTGCCAGCAAAATAGCGGAGCGGGAGACCCAGTACTTC. Amino acid sequence: CASKIAERETQYF.

This clone was detected once. This rearrangement joins TRBV24-1 to TRBJ2-7; D uncertain. The CDR3 runs 15 residues. The ends were cut back, 0 bases at V and 0 bases at J, with 8 bases in the middle. Germline V gives CDR1 KGHDR, CDR2 SFDVKD. The CDR3 reads CATSDLIVFSYEQYF. The CDR3 bases are TGTGCCACCAGTGATTTGATTGTCTTCTCCTACGAGCAGTACTTC.

This chain links TRBV11-3 with TRBJ2-3; D not certain. The ends were cut back, 5 bases at V and 4 bases at J, with 16 bases in the middle. Germline assignment: CDR1 SGHNT and CDR2 YENEEA. The CDR3 sequence is 15 residues long. The CDR3 DNA is TGTGCCAGCAGCGTGGGCCTAGAAGTGGCAGATACGCAGTATTTT. It codes for CASSVGLEVADTQYF.

The V gene is TRBV27, the J gene TRBJ1-3; D perhaps matches TRBD1 (5 bases). The germline V and J ends were trimmed by 6 bases and 0 bases, with 9 bases remaining between them. The CDR3 totals 14 residues. Germline assignment: CDR1 MNHEY and CDR2 SMNVEV (reference sequence). The CDR3 spells CASRGPHSGNTIYF. In nucleotides, the CDR3 is TGTGCCAGCAGGGGACCACACTCTGGAAACACCATATATTTT.

The V gene is TRBV5-3, the J gene TRBJ2-7, with a tentative D call TRBD1 (6 bases). TRBV5-3 is identified as an open reading frame with a role that is uncertain. The CDR3 is made up of 14 amino acids. Trimming removed 7 bases at V and 0 bases at J, with 14 bases between. The CDR3 DNA reads as TGTGCCAGAGAAGTTCAGGGGAGCTCCTACGAGCAGTACTTC. Translation gives CAREVQGSSYEQYF.

This clone has a single count. This rearrangement joins TRBV5-1 to TRBJ2-5; D is unresolved. The CDR3 loop spans 13 amino acids. Germline values: CDR1 SGHRS, CDR2 YFSETQ. Trimming removed 6 bases at V and 2 bases at J, with 11 bases between. CDR3 sequence reads: CASTRARQETQYF. As DNA, the CDR3 is TGCGCCAGCACCCGGGCCAGACAAGAGACCCAGTACTTC.

The DNA for the CDR3 is TGTGCCAGCACCCTTGACGACTCTACGAGCACTGAAGCTTTCTTT. Translation: CASTLDDSTSTEAFF. The chain uses TRBV7-9 and TRBJ1-1; no clear D gene. There are 15 residues in the CDR3. Germline CDR1 reads SEHNR; CDR2 reads FQNEAQ (reference sequence). Trimming took off 7 bases at V and 4 bases at J, with 19 bases between the two ends.

The chain couples TRBV30 to TRBJ2-2, with a weak D call TRBD1 (6 bases). The germline V gene encodes CDR1 GTSNPN and CDR2 SVGIG (reference sequence). The CDR3 length is 15 residues. With 2 bases removed from V and 5 bases from J, the gap between germline ends came to 15 bases. Here the CDR3 reads CAWSNIFRGTGELFF. The CDR3, as DNA: TGTGCCTGGAGTAATATTTTTAGGGGGACCGGGGAGCTGTTTTTT.

This chain links TRBV19 with TRBJ1-5, with D perhaps matching TRBD1 (6 bases). Germline V gene sequence: CDR1 LNHDA, CDR2 SQIVND (reference sequence). Between the trimmed V and J ends, which lost 5 bases and 3 bases, there was a span of 14 bases. The CDR3 length is 15 residues. The CDR3 reads CASSVTGPNNQPQHF. The CDR3 DNA sequence: TGTGCCAGTAGTGTGACAGGTCCGAACAATCAGCCCCAGCATTTT.

Only a few counts were recorded for this clone. The CDR3 nucleotides are TGCAGCGGGGGGGTACAGGAGACCCAGTACTTC. It specifies CSGGVQETQYF. The J gene is TRBJ2-5, the V gene TRBV29-1; TRBD2 might be the D (6 bases). The CDR3 covers 11 residues. Trimming removed 7 bases from V and 5 bases from J, with 11 bases in between. In germline, CDR1 is SQVTM, CDR2 ANQGSEA.

This clone came up once. The chain uses TRBV4-1 and TRBJ1-4; no clear D gene. CDR1 is MGHRA and CDR2 is YSYEKL in the germline V gene. The CDR3 length is 13 residues. With 1 base removed from V and 8 bases from J, the gap between germline ends came to 8 bases. The CDR3 sequence is CASSQAIGEKLFF. The CDR3 nucleotides are TGCGCCAGCAGCCAAGCTATAGGGGAAAAACTGTTTTTT.

The chain carries TRBV10-3 and TRBJ1-2; D unclear. The germline gives CDR1 ENHRY, CDR2 SYGVKD. This CDR3 has 15 amino acids. V lost 6 bases and J lost 1, with 15 bases in between. CDR3 amino acids: CAISTFPTVNYGYTF. The CDR3 DNA follows: TGTGCCATCAGCACCTTCCCGACCGTTAACTATGGCTACACCTTC.

This chain links TRBV15 with TRBJ1-2, with TRBD1 as a possible D gene (6 bases). The CDR3 is made up of 16 amino acids. Germline loops: CDR1 LNHNV, CDR2 YYDKDF (reference sequence). V was clipped by 0 bases and J by 6 bases, with 17 bases between them. The CDR3 protein is CATSRDREGESDGYTF. The DNA of the CDR3 is TGTGCCACCAGCAGAGATCGGGAGGGGGAAAGTGATGGCTACACCTTC. Looking up the rest from reference TRBV15 and TRBJ1-2 gives the full variable domain: DAMVIQNPRYQVTQFGKPVTLSCSQTLNHNVMYWYQQKSSQAPKLLFHYYDKDFNNEADTPDNFQSRRPNTSFCFLDIRSPGLGDTAMYLCATSRDREGESDGYTFGSGTRLTVV.

The CDR3 bases are TGTGCCAGCAGTGAAGGGTTTTACGAGCAGTACTTC. The encoded protein is CASSEGFYEQYF. This rearrangement joins TRBV2 to TRBJ2-7; no clear D. Germline values: CDR1 SNHLY, CDR2 FYNNEI. V was pared by 1 base and J by 4 bases, with 5 bases between. CDR3 length: 12 residues.

The chain links TRBV18 to TRBJ1-2, with 7 bases identical to TRBD1. From germline, CDR1 is KGHSH and CDR2 LQKENI. V lost 6 bases to trimming and J lost 4 bases; unmatched junction nucleotides: 14. The CDR3 consists of 16 residues. The chain's CDR3 is CASSLEPETGIYGYTF. The CDR3 region has the DNA TGTGCCAGCTCGCTAGAGCCCGAGACAGGGATCTATGGCTACACCTTC.

This clone was picked up a small number of times. This chain links TRBV6-4 with TRBJ2-3; TRBD2 matches 11 bases. V was clipped by 0 bases and J by 4 bases; unmatched bases: 0. Per germline, CDR1 MRHNA and CDR2 SNTAGT. This CDR3 is 15 amino acids long. The CDR3 nucleotides read TGTGCCAGCAGTGACTCTAGCGGGGGGGCAGATACGCAGTATTTT. Its translation: CASSDSSGGADTQYF.

The chain is built from TRBV29-1 and TRBJ2-7; D possibly uses TRBD1 or TRBD2 (5 bases each). V gave up 1 base and J gave up 3 bases, with 16 bases separating them. The CDR3 runs 15 residues. The V gene's germline CDR1 is SQVTM and CDR2 ANQGSEA. For the CDR3, the DNA is TGCAGCGTTGAAGCTCCGGGACCCAATTTCTACGAGCAGTACTTC. Encoded protein: CSVEAPGPNFYEQYF.

V gene TRBV4-2 combines with J gene TRBJ1-1; D is unresolved. This CDR3 has 15 residues. Looked up from germline, CDR1 is LGHNA and CDR2 is YNFKEQ. The V and J ends lost 5 bases and 0 bases respectively, with 13 bases between them. The CDR3 is CASSSKTVMNTEAFF. CDR3 sequence (DNA): TGTGCCAGCAGCTCCAAGACGGTTATGAACACTGAAGCTTTCTTT.

This chain joins TRBV27 and TRBJ2-1; 9 bases align to TRBD2. V was clipped by 3 bases and J by 9 bases; unmatched bases: 9. Germline V CDR1 and CDR2: MNHEY, SMNVEV (reference sequence). This CDR3 contains 15 residues. CDR3 sequence: CASSLGSSGIGEQFF. The CDR3 nucleotides are TGTGCCAGCAGTTTGGGGTCTAGCGGGATAGGTGAGCAGTTCTTC.

The CDR3 nucleotides are TGCGCCAGCAAGCCGGGCAGGGGTGGCTACACCTTC. The encoded protein is CASKPGRGGYTF. This sequence joins TRBV5-1 and TRBJ1-2; TRBD1 might be the D (6 bases). The V and J ends lost 6 bases and 7 bases respectively, with 13 bases between them. The CDR3 is 12 residues long. Germline loops: CDR1 SGHRS, CDR2 YFSETQ.